This T cell receptor beta chain was identified in a study of cytomegalovirus exposure and HLA in healthy donors. The study's findings and limits: Researchers catalogued roughly 150 TCR beta chains as cytomegalovirus-associated.

The protocol was immunoSEQ multiplex PCR, while the TCRdb copy is restricted to in-frame clones and leaves out a portion. The sample holds about 160,000 clones; approximately 86% are singletons and the top ten take around 2%. This clone was counted a single time. Its antigen remains unidentified. The germline CDR1 and CDR2 sequences are LGHNA and YSLEER. This CDR3 is built from 16 residues. V lost 0 bases and J lost 7; bases outside the gene matches: 8. The sequencing sample was made of PBMCs. The chain uses TRBV4-3 and TRBJ2-1, with 8 positions matching TRBD2. The clonotype was recovered from a young woman in good health and CMV-seronegative. The CDR3 DNA reads TGCGCCAGCAGCCAAGATCGGGAGGGCCTAGGGAATGAGCAGTTCTTC. It is translated as CASSQDREGLGNEQFF.